This TCR beta chain derives from a study of T cell clones after liver transplantation. Clones were sequenced by immunoSEQ multiplex PCR, and TCRdb holds only the in-frame ones, with some missing. This table holds roughly 70,000 clones, about 88% found once. The TCR comes from a human donor who received a liver transplant. The sequences come from CD4+ T cells from blood, collected before liver transplant.

The CDR3 bases are TGTGCCAGTAGTGCGGGACTAGCTTCGTCGTATTTT. Residues: CASSAGLASSYF. The chain links TRBV19 to TRBJ2-3; 9 bases align to TRBD2. Germline CDR1 is LNHDA and CDR2 is SQIVND (reference sequence). The ends lost 5 bases at V and 14 bases at J; junction bases unmatched: 8. This CDR3 comprises 12 residues.